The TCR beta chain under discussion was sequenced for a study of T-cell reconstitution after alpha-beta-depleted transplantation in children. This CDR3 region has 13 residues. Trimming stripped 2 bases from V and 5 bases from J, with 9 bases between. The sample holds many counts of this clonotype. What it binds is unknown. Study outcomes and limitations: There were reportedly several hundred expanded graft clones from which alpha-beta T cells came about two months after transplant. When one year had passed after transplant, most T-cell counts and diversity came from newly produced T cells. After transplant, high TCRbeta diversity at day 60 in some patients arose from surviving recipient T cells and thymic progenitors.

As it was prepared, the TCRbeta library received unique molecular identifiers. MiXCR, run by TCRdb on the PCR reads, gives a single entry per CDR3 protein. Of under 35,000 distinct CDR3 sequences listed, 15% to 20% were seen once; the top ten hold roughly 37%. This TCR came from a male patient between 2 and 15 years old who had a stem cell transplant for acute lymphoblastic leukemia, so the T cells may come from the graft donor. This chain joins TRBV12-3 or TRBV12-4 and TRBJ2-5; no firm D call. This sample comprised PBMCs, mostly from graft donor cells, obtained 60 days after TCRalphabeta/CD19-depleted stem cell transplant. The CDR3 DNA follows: TGTGCCAGCAGTTTAAGAGTTGTGGAGACCCAGTACTTC. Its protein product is CASSLRVVETQYF.